The T cell receptor (beta chain) described here comes from a study of shared clonotypes between healthy human individuals. Repertoires were generated with immunoSEQ multiplex PCR, while TCRdb's copy carries only in-frame clones and drops some. The sample comprises approximately 980,000 clones, 76% of which are singletons, and around 1.5% rests with the top ten. Adult donors, all healthy and HIV-negative, had no recent acute infections or vaccinations. There are 16 residues in the CDR3. V lost 6 bases and J 4 bases, leaving 19 bases between the germline ends. Germline V gene sequence: CDR1 LNHDA, CDR2 SQIVND (reference sequence).

The chain carries TRBV19 and TRBJ1-3; tentative D call: TRBD1 (5 bases). The sequenced material came from memory CD4+ T cells sorted from blood. Stated subset: CD45RA-negative fraction. The TCR originated in a man between 18 and 35 years old in good health. CDR3: CASSAGMVSSGNTIYF. Written as DNA, the CDR3 is TGTGCCAGTAGCGCAGGGATGGTATCTTCAGGAAACACCATATATTTT.